The 27 T cell receptor beta chains in this list originate from one sample, sequenced in a study of shared clonotypes between healthy human individuals. Data came from immunoSEQ multiplex PCR; TCRdb stores just in-frame clones and leaves some out. This table holds about 2.1 million clones, around 93% found once. Terminally differentiated effector memory CD45RA+ cells were excluded by CCR7 positive selection of CD45RO-negative cells. The specimen was naive CD8+ T cells from PBMCs. The source is a man aged 18 to 35 in good health. Some clones in this sample may be carry-over from other donors' samples.

The sample holds a few counts of this clone. This sequence joins TRBV29-1 and TRBJ1-1, with a weak D call TRBD1 (6 bases). Germline V gene lookup returns CDR1 SQVTM and CDR2 ANQGSEA. The CDR3 loop spans 15 amino acids. With 2 bases removed from V and 6 bases from J, the gap between germline ends came to 19 bases. The CDR3 DNA sequence: TGCAGCGTTGAATCTGTTCGAATGAGGGGGTCTGAAGCTTTCTTT. It specifies CSVESVRMRGSEAFF.

The rearrangement links TRBV29-1 to TRBJ1-2; TRBD1 aligns across 7 bases. The CDR3 loop spans 13 amino acids. J gave up 4 bases and V 5 bases, and 7 bases lay outside the gene matches. Germline V gene sequence: CDR1 SQVTM, CDR2 ANQGSEA. The CDR3 spells CSVIRDSLYGYTF. The CDR3 DNA follows: TGCAGCGTTATACGGGACAGCCTCTATGGCTACACCTTC.

This clone was observed once. The J gene is TRBJ2-6, the V gene TRBV13, with D perhaps matching TRBD2 (6 bases). The germline V gene has CDR1 PRHDT and CDR2 FYEKMQ (reference sequence). V lost 2 bases and J lost 11, with 7 bases in between. The CDR3 is 12 residues long. CDR3: CASSLSGDVLTF. CDR3 DNA sequence: TGTGCCAGCAGCTTATCGGGGGACGTCCTGACTTTC. The full variable domain, completed using reference TRBV13 and TRBJ2-6, is AAGVIQSPRHLIKEKRETATLKCYPIPRHDTVYWYQQGPGQDPQFLISFYEKMQSDKGSIPDRFSAQQFSDYHSELNMSSLELGDSALYFCASSLSGDVLTFGAGSRLTVL.

A note on this clone: The sample has other DNA sequences that encode this CDR3 too. The rearrangement uses TRBV27 and TRBJ1-1; a weak D match, TRBD1 (5 bases). The V and J ends lost 3 bases and 1 base respectively, with 9 bases between them. This CDR3 is 14 amino acids long. CDR1 is MNHEY, CDR2 SMNVEV, per germline (reference sequence). CDR3 residues: CASSFGQGNTEAFF. In nucleotides, the CDR3 is TGTGCCAGCAGTTTTGGTCAGGGGAACACTGAAGCTTTCTTT.

The V gene is TRBV7-6, the J gene TRBJ1-5; no definite D call. Germline V gene lookup returns CDR1 SGHVS and CDR2 FNYEAQ. This CDR3 region has 17 residues. The germline V and J ends were trimmed by 1 base and 0 bases, with 13 bases remaining between them. CDR3 nucleotide sequence: TGTGCCAGCAGCTTAGGGACGGAGCCTTATAGCAATCAGCCCCAGCATTTT. Amino acids: CASSLGTEPYSNQPQHF.

The rearrangement links TRBV6-1 to TRBJ2-7; the D gene is possibly TRBD1 (6 bases). The CDR3 is 15 amino acids. The V gene's germline CDR1 is MNHNS and CDR2 SASEGT. Trimming removed 6 bases at V and 2 bases at J, with 17 bases between. This CDR3 reads CASRVHQGLPYEQYF. CDR3 in DNA: TGTGCCAGCAGAGTACACCAGGGGTTGCCCTACGAGCAGTACTTC.

The CDR3 loop is CASSFRTSGRYEQYF. In DNA, the CDR3 is TGTGCCAGCAGTTTTCGGACTAGCGGCCGCTACGAGCAGTACTTC. The J gene is TRBJ2-7, the V gene TRBV27; 10 bases are a match to TRBD2. This CDR3 comprises 15 residues. The germline CDR1 and CDR2 sequences are MNHEY and SMNVEV (reference sequence). Trimming took 3 bases from V and 3 from J; bases not matched to a gene: 5.

The genes are TRBV10-3 and TRBJ2-7; D gene unclear. The germline V and J ends were trimmed by 2 bases and 3 bases, with 11 bases remaining between them. CDR1 is ENHRY and CDR2 is SYGVKD in the germline V gene. The CDR3 length is 14 residues. The CDR3, as DNA: TGTGCCATCAGTGAGGGTGACTGGATCTACGAGCAGTACTTC. Translating gives CAISEGDWIYEQYF.

The V gene is TRBV6-6, the J gene TRBJ2-7; no clear D gene. This CDR3 is built from 13 residues. Trimming took 3 bases from V and 0 from J, leaving 6 bases between them. From germline, CDR1 is MNHNY and CDR2 SVGAGI (reference sequence). DNA for the CDR3: TGTGCCAGCAGTTATCTAAGCTCCTACGAGCAGTACTTC. It codes for CASSYLSSYEQYF.

The chain recombines TRBV7-9 with TRBJ2-1; 7 nucleotides match TRBD2. This CDR3 is built from 19 residues. V shed 6 bases, J shed 7 bases, and the junction held 24 bases outside the gene matches. Germline V CDR1 and CDR2: SEHNR, FQNEAQ (reference sequence). The CDR3 DNA sequence: TGTGCCAGCAGTGTGGCCCTCCGCATGATGGGGAGGGCCCCGAATGAGCAGTTCTTC. This sequence encodes CASSVALRMMGRAPNEQFF. The full variable domain, its missing parts supplied by reference TRBV7-9 and TRBJ2-1, is DTGVSQNPRHKITKRGQNVTFRCDPISEHNRLYWYRQTLGQGPEFLTYFQNEAQLEKSRLLSDRFSAERPKGSFSTLEIQRTEQGDSAMYLCASSVALRMMGRAPNEQFFGPGTRLTVL.

This clone was found once. Additional DNA sequences in this sample encode the identical CDR3. The genes are TRBV19 and TRBJ2-7, with D possibly being TRBD1 (5 bases). Looked up from germline, CDR1 is LNHDA and CDR2 is SQIVND (reference sequence). The CDR3 runs to 12 residues. Between the trimmed V and J ends, which lost 4 bases and 3 bases, there was a span of 7 bases. CDR3 residues: CASSTQGYEQYF. CDR3 DNA: TGTGCCAGTAGTACCCAGGGCTACGAGCAGTACTTC.

The chain uses TRBV29-1 and TRBJ2-7; tentative D call: TRBD1 (6 bases). The CDR3 covers 13 residues. The V end was cut by 7 bases, the J end by 3 bases, with 16 bases between. CDR1 is SQVTM, CDR2 ANQGSEA, per germline. CDR3: CSAQIDRLYEQYF. In nucleotides, the CDR3 is TGCAGCGCTCAAATTGACAGGCTCTACGAGCAGTACTTC.

This chain connects TRBV30 to TRBJ2-7; the D gene could be TRBD1 or TRBD2 (5 bases each). This CDR3 has 13 residues. Trimming pared 4 bases from V and 3 bases from J, leaving 13 bases between. Germline V CDR1 and CDR2: GTSNPN, SVGIG (reference sequence). CDR3 in DNA: TGTGCCTGGACTCCGGGGCTTTACTACGAGCAGTACTTC. It encodes CAWTPGLYYEQYF. Using reference TRBV30 and TRBJ2-7 for the parts outside the CDR3, the full variable domain is SQTIHQWPATLVQPVGSPLSLECTVEGTSNPNLYWYRQAAGRGLQLLFYSVGIGQISSEVPQNLSASRPQDRQFILSSKKLLLSDSGFYLCAWTPGLYYEQYFGPGTRLTVT.

This rearrangement joins TRBV9 to TRBJ2-1; D is possibly TRBD1 (6 bases). Looked up from germline, CDR1 is SGDLS and CDR2 is YYNGEE. This CDR3 contains 15 residues. V was pared by 4 bases and J by 0 bases, with 11 bases between. CDR3 bases: TGTGCCAGCAGCCTCGGGACAACCTCCTACAATGAGCAGTTCTTC. Its protein product is CASSLGTTSYNEQFF.

The chain combines TRBV7-9 with TRBJ1-1, with a possible D match to TRBD1 (5 bases). V lost 5 bases and J 0 bases, leaving 13 bases between the germline ends. The CDR3 is made up of 15 amino acids. Germline CDR1 is SEHNR and CDR2 is FQNEAQ (reference sequence). CDR3 sequence: CASSPDGTVNTEAFF. CDR3 DNA sequence: TGTGCCAGCAGCCCGGACGGGACCGTGAACACTGAAGCTTTCTTT.

The CDR3 bases are TGTGCCAGCAGTTACTCGACGTGGGACAGGGGCCCAGGGGGCTATGGCTACACCTTC. Its translation: CASSYSTWDRGPGGYGYTF. The rearrangement joins TRBV6-8 to TRBJ1-2, with 10 positions matching TRBD1. Germline CDR1 is MNHGY and CDR2 is SAAAGT. This CDR3 has 19 amino acids. Trimming removed 0 bases from V and 4 bases from J; junction bases left unmatched: 14.

This sequence joins TRBV9 and TRBJ1-1; D ambiguous. Germline loops: CDR1 SGDLS, CDR2 YYNGEE. Between the trimmed V and J ends, which lost 1 base and 3 bases, there was a span of 19 bases. The CDR3 consists of 17 residues. The CDR3 DNA is TGTGCCAGCAGCGTATCTGGGAGGGCTCGGGCGGACACTGAAGCTTTCTTT. As protein: CASSVSGRARADTEAFF. Supplemented by reference TRBV9 and TRBJ1-1, the full variable domain reads DSGVTQTPKHLITATGQRVTLRCSPRSGDLSVYWYQQSLDQGLQFLIQYYNGEERAKGNILERFSAQQFPDLHSELNLSSLELGDSALYFCASSVSGRARADTEAFFGQGTRLTVV.

This sequence joins TRBV7-6 and TRBJ2-3; 11 positions match TRBD2. This CDR3 spans 17 amino acids. The trim removed 2 bases at V and 2 bases at J, leaving 6 bases unmatched. Germline loops: CDR1 SGHVS, CDR2 FNYEAQ. Here the CDR3 DNA reads TGTGCCAGCAGCTTACGTGCTAGCGGGAGGACCACAGATACGCAGTATTTT. Translation: CASSLRASGRTTDTQYF. Variable domain in full (rest from reference TRBV7-6 and TRBJ2-3): GAGVSQSPRYKVTKRGQDVALRCDPISGHVSLYWYRQALGQGPEFLTYFNYEAQQDKSGLPNDRFSAERPEGSISTLTIQRTEQRDSAMYRCASSLRASGRTTDTQYFGPGTRLTVL.

Only a few counts were recorded for this clone. Other nucleotide sequences from this sample produce the same CDR3. This chain uses TRBV4-1 with TRBJ1-1, with unresolved D. The V and J ends lost 3 bases and 1 base respectively, with 6 bases between them. The CDR3 is 13 amino acids. Germline assignment: CDR1 MGHRA and CDR2 YSYEKL. The CDR3 DNA reads TGCGCCAGCAGCCAGGGAGGGAACACTGAAGCTTTCTTT. This encodes CASSQGGNTEAFF.

The chain carries TRBV5-6 and TRBJ1-2; D gene ambiguous. From germline, CDR1 is SGHDT and CDR2 YYEEEE. The CDR3 runs to 14 residues. Trimming cost V 4 bases and J 8 bases, with 18 bases left between them. The CDR3 loop is CASSPYDQRLGYTF. The CDR3 nucleotides read TGTGCCAGCAGCCCGTATGACCAGCGACTGGGCTACACCTTC.

This clone has a single count. The chain couples TRBV7-9 to TRBJ2-7; D is uncertain. The CDR3 runs to 16 residues. Per the germline V gene, CDR1 is SEHNR and CDR2 is FQNEAQ (reference sequence). V was cut by 5 bases and J by 0 bases, with 17 bases left in between. The CDR3: CASSPPYEKSSYEQYF. In nucleotides, the CDR3 is TGTGCCAGCAGCCCACCGTACGAAAAAAGCTCCTACGAGCAGTACTTC.

As to this clone: At the DNA level, this CDR3 is encoded by other sequences in the same sample as well. V usage is TRBV9 and J usage is TRBJ2-6; weak D call: TRBD1 (6 bases). CDR3 length: 15 residues. Trimming left V 0 bases short and J 2 bases short, with 6 bases between. In germline, CDR1 is SGDLS, CDR2 YYNGEE. CDR3 DNA: TGTGCCAGCAGCGTAGAGGGGGCTGGGGCCAACGTCCTGACTTTC. Protein sequence: CASSVEGAGANVLTF.

The gene calls are TRBV27 and TRBJ2-7; D not certain. V shed 3 bases and J shed 3 bases, with 15 bases lying between them. The germline V gene encodes CDR1 MNHEY and CDR2 SMNVEV (reference sequence). CDR3 length: 15 amino acids. CDR3 in amino acids: CASSFRQAPFYEQYF. For the CDR3, the DNA is TGTGCCAGCAGTTTCCGGCAGGCTCCGTTCTACGAGCAGTACTTC.

The chain couples TRBV29-1 to TRBJ1-1; 7 bases map to TRBD1. Trimming took 5 bases from V and 0 from J; bases not matched to a gene: 6. Per germline, CDR1 SQVTM and CDR2 ANQGSEA. CDR3 length: 14 residues. CDR3 nucleotides: TGCAGCGTTCGGGAGGGGGCGTTGAACACTGAAGCTTTCTTT. It codes for CSVREGALNTEAFF.

V and J are TRBV7-4 and TRBJ1-5, with D possibly being TRBD1 (5 bases). Trimming cost V 3 bases and J 5 bases, with 11 bases left between them. Germline CDR1 SGHVT, CDR2 SQSDAQ. The CDR3 loop spans 14 amino acids. The CDR3 DNA reads as TGTGCCAGCAGCTTTATAGCAGGGTATCAGCCCCAGCATTTT. Translation gives CASSFIAGYQPQHF. The variable domain in full, with the rest retrieved from reference TRBV7-4 and TRBJ1-5, is GAGVSQSPRYKVAKRGRDVALRCDSISGHVTLYWYRQTLGQGSEVLTYSQSDAQRDKSGRPSGRFSAERPERSVSTLKIQRTEQGDSAVYLCASSFIAGYQPQHFGDGTRLSIL.

This chain connects TRBV6-1 to TRBJ2-7; D possibly uses TRBD1 or TRBD2 (6 bases each). This CDR3 contains 16 residues. The germline V gene has CDR1 MNHNS and CDR2 SASEGT. The V gene lost 4 bases and the J gene lost 2 bases, with 18 bases spanning the gap. The CDR3 loop is CASSALRGGITYEQYF. The DNA for the CDR3 is TGTGCCAGCAGTGCCCTTAGAGGGGGGATCACCTACGAGCAGTACTTC.

This clone has a handful of counts. The chain recombines TRBV7-9 with TRBJ1-1; 7 nucleotides match TRBD1. Germline loops: CDR1 SEHNR, CDR2 FQNEAQ (reference sequence). The CDR3 is 13 amino acids. Trimming cost V 6 bases and J 7 bases; bases outside gene matches: 8. The CDR3 loop is CASRHTGVGEAFF. Written as DNA, the CDR3 is TGTGCCAGCAGGCACACAGGGGTGGGTGAAGCTTTCTTT.